These T cell receptor beta chains were read from a single sample in a study of control samples from healthy donors and cancer patients. TCRdb's copy holds only in-frame clones and misses some; the assay was immunoSEQ multiplex PCR. Altogether around 70,000 clones are present, about 89% being singletons, with the ten largest covering under 2.5%. The sequencing sample was made of PBMCs. The receptors shown here come from a woman aged 45-65 years with head and neck cancer. Each CDR3 is given with its conserved first and last residue. D genes are given only for firm matches. For some rows the clone size is stated as once, few or many, or as a class when expanded; others skip it.

-,TRBJ1-1,TRBV9,medium-sized,TGTGCCAGCAGCGTTGACAGGAACACTGAAGCTTTCTTT,CASSVDRNTEAFF
-,TRBJ1-5,TRBV19,-,TGTGCCAGTAGAGACAGTATTCAGCATGGCAATCAGCCCCAGCATTTT,CASRDSIQHGNQPQHF
-,TRBJ1-5,TRBV6-4,-,TGTGCCAGCCTCAGGGGAGGAAATCAGCCCCAGCATTTT,CASLRGGNQPQHF
-,TRBJ2-3,TRBV19,-,TGTGCCAGTAGTGGTGCAGGGGGCACAGATACGCAGTATTTT,CASSGAGGTDTQYF
-,TRBJ1-1,TRBV30,-,TGTGCCTGGTCATGGGACACTGAAGCTTTCTTT,CAWSWDTEAFF
-,TRBJ1-6,TRBV4-1,-,TGCGCCAGCAGCCAAGGGGCGAGCTCCTATAATTCACCCCTCCACTTT,CASSQGASSYNSPLHF
-,TRBJ2-1,TRBV29-1,-,TGCAGCGTTGAAGATCGGACCTACAATGAGCAGTTCTTC,CSVEDRTYNEQFF
TRBD1,TRBJ1-5,TRBV6-2/TRBV6-3,-,TGTGCCAGCAGTCCCCTTGGCGACAGGGCAAGGCAGCCCCAGCATTTT,CASSPLGDRARQPQHF
-,TRBJ2-2,TRBV7-2,few,TGTGCCAGCAGCTTACAGCCAGGTTTTAGCGGGGAGCTGTTTTTT,CASSLQPGFSGELFF
-,TRBJ2-5,TRBV9,-,TGTGCCAGCAGCGTAGGGGTGCAGGACCAAGAGACCCAGTACTTC,CASSVGVQDQETQYF
-,TRBJ2-1,TRBV2,-,TGTGCCAGCAGTTTCCACAATGAGCAGTTCTTC,CASSFHNEQFF
TRBD2,TRBJ2-2,TRBV6-5,-,TGTGCCAGCAGTTCTCCCGGGGGGGGGAACACCGGGGAGCTGTTTTTT,CASSSPGGGNTGELFF
-,TRBJ1-1,TRBV5-4,-,TGTGCCAGCAGCTTGCCCAAGGGAGGGAGGACCTCAGTCGCTGAAGCTTTCTTT,CASSLPKGGRTSVAEAFF
TRBD1,TRBJ1-2,TRBV14,-,TGTGCCAGCAGCCCCCGGGGACAGGGGGAACTCTATGGCTACACCTTC,CASSPRGQGELYGYTF
-,TRBJ1-1,TRBV5-1,-,TGCGCCAGCAGCATCGGGGGCAGGTCTGAAGCTTTCTTT,CASSIGGRSEAFF
-,TRBJ2-3,TRBV27,once,TGTGCCAGCAGTCGCCCACGTTCCACAGATACGCAGTATTTT,CASSRPRSTDTQYF
-,TRBJ2-5,TRBV29-1,once,TGCAGCGTTGAACCGGGGGGAGGGGGAGAGACCCAGTACTTC,CSVEPGGGGETQYF
TRBD1,TRBJ1-1,TRBV6-1,-,TGTGCCAGCAGTGAACGACAGGGGGCCCTAATACTTGAAGCTTTCTTT,CASSERQGALILEAFF
TRBD1,TRBJ1-1,TRBV10-3,-,TGTGCCATCAGTGAGAACAGGGGGGGAGACACTGAAGCTTTCTTT,CAISENRGGDTEAFF
TRBD1,TRBJ1-1,TRBV5-1,few,TGCGCCAGCAGCGCGGACAGGGGGTTGAACACTGAAGCTTTCTTT,CASSADRGLNTEAFF
-,TRBJ1-1,TRBV10-1,-,TGCGCCAGGATAAGAGGCGCTGAAGCTTTCTTT,CARIRGAEAFF
-,TRBJ1-1,TRBV5-6,-,TGTGCCAGCAGCCCACTGGGTGTAAAGGGTGGGAACACTGAAGCTTTCTTT,CASSPLGVKGGNTEAFF
-,TRBJ2-2,TRBV5-6,-,TGTGCCAGCAGCCCCTCCGGACAGCTCACCGGGGAGCTGTTTTTT,CASSPSGQLTGELFF
-,TRBJ2-7,TRBV7-9,-,TGTGCCAGCAGCTTAGCTGGGGCAGCCTACGAGCAGTACTTC,CASSLAGAAYEQYF
-,TRBJ2-1,TRBV5-1,-,TGCGCCAGCAGTTTGGGTTACAGGGAGAATGAGCAGTTCTTC,CASSLGYRENEQFF
TRBD1,TRBJ1-3,TRBV7-9,-,TGTGCCAGCAGCCTTCGGACAGGGGAATTCCCCATATATTTT,CASSLRTGEFPIYF
TRBD1,TRBJ1-5,TRBV28,-,TGTGCCAGCAGTACTCCCGGGACAGGGAATCAGCCCCAGCATTTT,CASSTPGTGNQPQHF
-,TRBJ1-1,TRBV30,-,TGTGCCTGGAGTGCTGGGAACACTGAAGCTTTCTTT,CAWSAGNTEAFF
-,TRBJ2-7,TRBV3-1/TRBV3-2,-,TGTGCCAGCAGCCAAAATCATCGGGGCGAGCAGTACTTC,CASSQNHRGEQYF
-,TRBJ1-6,TRBV13,-,TGTGCCAGCAGCTTAAGTACGGGGACCCTCTTGGATTCACCCCTCCACTTT,CASSLSTGTLLDSPLHF
-,TRBJ2-7,TRBV2,-,TGTGCCAGCTCATTCCCGGGACAAGATAACGAGCAGTACTTC,CASSFPGQDNEQYF
-,TRBJ1-1,TRBV30,-,TGTGCCTGGAGTGTTCGCCGTGAGGCTTTCTTT,CAWSVRREAFF
TRBD1,TRBJ1-5,TRBV28,-,TGTGCCAGCAGTTACGGACAGGGTGGTAGCAATCAGCCCCAGCATTTT,CASSYGQGGSNQPQHF
-,TRBJ2-1,TRBV7-2,-,TGTGCCAGCAGCTTAGGGCGGTCGAATGAGCAGTTCTTC,CASSLGRSNEQFF
-,TRBJ2-5,TRBV29-1,few,TGCAGCGTTGTGGCAGGGGAGGAGACCCAGTACTTC,CSVVAGEETQYF
-,TRBJ1-5,TRBV6-1,-,TGTGCCAGCAGTGAAGAGGGGGGGGTACCGCTTCCCCAGCATTTT,CASSEEGGVPLPQHF
-,TRBJ2-2,TRBV5-1,-,TGCGCCACCTCAACCGGAGACACCGGGGAGCTGTTTTTT,CATSTGDTGELFF
TRBD1,TRBJ1-5,TRBV4-2,-,TGTGCCAGCAGCCAAGGCAATAACAGGGGCGGTCAGCCCCAGCATTTT,CASSQGNNRGGQPQHF
-,TRBJ2-7,TRBV2,-,TGTGCCAGCAGAGTAACAGCTACCCCAGCCTACGAGCAGTACTTC,CASRVTATPAYEQYF
-,TRBJ1-5,TRBV28,once,TGTGCCAGCACCTCCCCCCGGGGGCGCGGAGCTCAGCCCCAGCATTTT,CASTSPRGRGAQPQHF
-,TRBJ1-2,TRBV9,-,TGTGCCAGCAGCACCACGACAGCTAGCTATGGCTACACCTTC,CASSTTTASYGYTF
TRBD2,TRBJ2-1,TRBV7-8,-,TGTGCCAGCAGCTTAGACTCTAGCGGACTCTACAATGAGCAGTTCTTC,CASSLDSSGLYNEQFF
-,TRBJ2-7,TRBV7-9,-,TGTGCCAGCAGCCTCGACAGCCCCTACGAGCAGTACTTC,CASSLDSPYEQYF
-,TRBJ2-7,TRBV5-4,-,TGTGCCAGCAGCTTGGCGGATGGCAGGGCCACCTACGAGCAGTACTTC,CASSLADGRATYEQYF
TRBD1,TRBJ1-2,TRBV30,-,TGTGCCTGGAGTGCTAAGGGGGCGGACTATGGCTACACCTTC,CAWSAKGADYGYTF
-,TRBJ2-2,TRBV10-2,-,TGCGCCAGCAGTGAGTTGCAGGGCGCGAACACCGGGGAGCTGTTTTTT,CASSELQGANTGELFF
-,TRBJ1-3,TRBV7-2,-,TGTGCCAGCAGCTTAGCCAGGGTATCGGGAAACACCATATATTTT,CASSLARVSGNTIYF
-,TRBJ1-5,TRBV6-5,-,TGTGCCAGCAGCTACATGCGCGGCAATCAGCCCCAGCATTTT,CASSYMRGNQPQHF
-,TRBJ2-3,TRBV19,-,TGTGCCACGGGAGGACTCCGCGGTACAACAGGGAGGGATACGCAGTATTTT,CATGGLRGTTGRDTQYF
-,TRBJ2-1,TRBV5-1,-,TGCGCCAGCAGCTTGGCACAGGGGGAGGGCAATGAGCAGTTCTTC,CASSLAQGEGNEQFF
-,TRBJ1-1,TRBV28,few,TGTGCCAGCAGTCCCCTTTTAGGACGATCTGAAGCTTTCTTT,CASSPLLGRSEAFF
-,TRBJ1-6,TRBV15,-,TGTGCCACCAGCAGAGATTTTCTAAATTCACCCCTCCACTTT,CATSRDFLNSPLHF
-,TRBJ2-7,TRBV5-1,-,TGCGCCAGCAGCTTGGCAGGGGAAGGGTACTACGAGCAGTACTTC,CASSLAGEGYYEQYF
-,TRBJ1-5,TRBV7-8,few,TGTGCCAGCAGCCTACGCCCCCCAGGGGTGGGGAAGATAAAAAAGAACAATCAGCCCCAGCATTTT,CASSLRPPGVGKIKKNNQPQHF
-,TRBJ1-1,TRBV5-1,-,TGCGCCAGCAGCTTGGTGAAGACGCAGGCCACTGAAGCTTTCTTT,CASSLVKTQATEAFF